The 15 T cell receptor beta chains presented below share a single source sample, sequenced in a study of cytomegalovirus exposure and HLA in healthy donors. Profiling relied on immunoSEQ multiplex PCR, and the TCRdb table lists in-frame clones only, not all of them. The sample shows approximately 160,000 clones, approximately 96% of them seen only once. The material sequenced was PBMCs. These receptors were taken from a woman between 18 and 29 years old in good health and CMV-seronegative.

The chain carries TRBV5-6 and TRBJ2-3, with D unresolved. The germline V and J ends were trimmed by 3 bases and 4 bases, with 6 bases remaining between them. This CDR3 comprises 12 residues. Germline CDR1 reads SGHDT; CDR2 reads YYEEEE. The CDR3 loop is CASSSIADTQYF. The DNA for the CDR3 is TGTGCCAGCAGCTCGATAGCAGATACGCAGTATTTT.

CDR3 nucleotide sequence: TGTGCCTGGTTTACCCCCGGGACAGGGCCGGAAAAACTGTTTTTT. Amino acids: CAWFTPGTGPEKLFF. The chain couples TRBV30 to TRBJ1-4; 9 bases are shared with TRBD1. The CDR3 sequence is 15 residues long. Per the germline V gene, CDR1 is GTSNPN and CDR2 is SVGIG (reference sequence). V lost 5 bases to trimming and J lost 8 bases; unmatched junction nucleotides: 12.

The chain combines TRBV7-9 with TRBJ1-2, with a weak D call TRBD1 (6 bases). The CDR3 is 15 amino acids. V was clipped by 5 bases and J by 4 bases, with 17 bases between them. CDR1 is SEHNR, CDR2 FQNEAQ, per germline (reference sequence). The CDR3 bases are TGTGCCAGCAGCCCCGACAGGTTCATGGGCTATGGCTACACCTTC. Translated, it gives CASSPDRFMGYGYTF.

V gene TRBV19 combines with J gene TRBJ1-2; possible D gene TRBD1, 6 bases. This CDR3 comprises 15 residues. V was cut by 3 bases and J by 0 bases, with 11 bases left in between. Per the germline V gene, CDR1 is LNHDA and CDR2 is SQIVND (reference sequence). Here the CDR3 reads CASSILGQTNYGYTF. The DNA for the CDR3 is TGTGCCAGTAGTATCTTAGGACAGACTAACTATGGCTACACCTTC.

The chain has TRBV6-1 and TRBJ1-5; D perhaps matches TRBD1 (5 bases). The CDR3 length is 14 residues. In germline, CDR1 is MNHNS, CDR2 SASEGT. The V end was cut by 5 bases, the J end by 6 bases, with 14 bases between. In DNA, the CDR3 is TGTGCCAGCAGTCTGACAGTTTTGGGTCAGCCCCAGCATTTT. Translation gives CASSLTVLGQPQHF.

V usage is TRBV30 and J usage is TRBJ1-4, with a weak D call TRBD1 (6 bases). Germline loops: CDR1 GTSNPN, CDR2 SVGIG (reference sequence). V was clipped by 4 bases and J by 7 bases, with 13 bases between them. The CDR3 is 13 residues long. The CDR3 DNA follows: TGTGCCTGGACGGGACAAGGAACTGAAAAACTGTTTTTT. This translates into CAWTGQGTEKLFF.

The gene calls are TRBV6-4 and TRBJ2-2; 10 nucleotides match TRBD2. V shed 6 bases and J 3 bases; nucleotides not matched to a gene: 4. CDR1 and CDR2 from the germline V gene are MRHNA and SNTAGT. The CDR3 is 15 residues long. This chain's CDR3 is CASSNGLADTGELFF. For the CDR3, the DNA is TGTGCCAGCAGCAACGGACTAGCGGACACCGGGGAGCTGTTTTTT.

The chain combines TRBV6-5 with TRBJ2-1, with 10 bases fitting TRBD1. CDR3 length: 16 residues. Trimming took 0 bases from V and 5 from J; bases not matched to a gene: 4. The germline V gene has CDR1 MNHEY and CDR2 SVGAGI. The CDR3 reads CASSYSGQGFDNEQFF. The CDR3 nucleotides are TGTGCCAGCAGTTACTCGGGACAGGGGTTCGACAATGAGCAGTTCTTC.

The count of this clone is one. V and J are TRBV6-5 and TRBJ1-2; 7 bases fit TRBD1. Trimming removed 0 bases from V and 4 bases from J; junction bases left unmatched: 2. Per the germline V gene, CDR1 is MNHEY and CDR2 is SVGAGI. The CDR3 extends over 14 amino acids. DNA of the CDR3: TGTGCCAGCAGTTACTCGGCAGGGGGCTATGGCTACACCTTC. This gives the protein CASSYSAGGYGYTF.

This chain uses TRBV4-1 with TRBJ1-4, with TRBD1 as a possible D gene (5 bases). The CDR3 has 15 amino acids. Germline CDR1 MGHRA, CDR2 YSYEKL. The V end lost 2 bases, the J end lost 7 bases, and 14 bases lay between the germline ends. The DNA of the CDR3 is TGCGCCAGCAGCCAATATCAGGGAATCGGTGAAAAACTGTTTTTT. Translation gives CASSQYQGIGEKLFF.

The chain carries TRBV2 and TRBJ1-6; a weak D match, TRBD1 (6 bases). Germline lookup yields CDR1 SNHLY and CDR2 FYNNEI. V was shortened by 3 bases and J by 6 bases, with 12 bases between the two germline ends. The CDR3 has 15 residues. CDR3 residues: CASSEAGALNSPLHF. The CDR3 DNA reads TGTGCCAGCAGTGAGGCAGGGGCCCTTAATTCACCCCTCCACTTT.

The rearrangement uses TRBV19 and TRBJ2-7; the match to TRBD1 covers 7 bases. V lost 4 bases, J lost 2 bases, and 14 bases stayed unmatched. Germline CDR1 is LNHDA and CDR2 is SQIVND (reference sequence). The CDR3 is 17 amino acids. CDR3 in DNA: TGTGCCAGTAGTAGCCAGATTACCGGGACAGCCGCCTACGAGCAGTACTTC. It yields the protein CASSSQITGTAAYEQYF.

The CDR3 region is CAISAGPMGRNTEAFF. The CDR3 DNA follows: TGTGCCATCAGTGCGGGCCCAATGGGGAGGAACACTGAAGCTTTCTTT. The chain combines TRBV10-3 with TRBJ1-1; no firm D call. Between the trimmed V and J ends, which lost 4 bases and 1 base, there was a span of 16 bases. The CDR3 covers 16 residues. Germline loops: CDR1 ENHRY, CDR2 SYGVKD.

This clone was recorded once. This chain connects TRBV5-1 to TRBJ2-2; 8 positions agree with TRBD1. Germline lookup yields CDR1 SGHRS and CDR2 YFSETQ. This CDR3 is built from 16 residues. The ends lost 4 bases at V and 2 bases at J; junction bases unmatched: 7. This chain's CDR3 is CASSRGTGDNTGELFF. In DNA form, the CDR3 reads TGCGCCAGCAGCCGCGGGACAGGCGACAACACCGGGGAGCTGTTTTTT.

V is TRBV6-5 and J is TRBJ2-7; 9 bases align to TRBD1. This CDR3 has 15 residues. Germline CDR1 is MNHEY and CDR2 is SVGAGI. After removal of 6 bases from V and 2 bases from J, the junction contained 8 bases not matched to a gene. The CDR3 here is CASRGDRGNTYEQYF. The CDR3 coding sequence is TGTGCCAGCAGGGGTGACAGGGGGAATACCTACGAGCAGTACTTC.